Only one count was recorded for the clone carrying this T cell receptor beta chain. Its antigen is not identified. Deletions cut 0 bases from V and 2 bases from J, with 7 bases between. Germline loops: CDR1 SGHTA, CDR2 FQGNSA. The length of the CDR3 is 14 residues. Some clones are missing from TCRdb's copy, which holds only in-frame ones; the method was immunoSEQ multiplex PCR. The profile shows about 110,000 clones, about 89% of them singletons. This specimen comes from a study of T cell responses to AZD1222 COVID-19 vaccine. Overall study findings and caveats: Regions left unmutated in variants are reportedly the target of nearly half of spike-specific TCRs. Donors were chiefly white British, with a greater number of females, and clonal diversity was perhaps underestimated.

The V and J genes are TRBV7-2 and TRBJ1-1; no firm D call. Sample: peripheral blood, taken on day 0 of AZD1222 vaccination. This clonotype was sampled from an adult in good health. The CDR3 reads CASSLAQINTEAFF. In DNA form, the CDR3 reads TGTGCCAGCAGCTTAGCGCAGATAAACACTGAAGCTTTCTTT.